Each of the 27 T cell receptor beta chains below was sequenced from the same sample in a study of radiation and T cells in renal cell carcinoma (dated by TCRdb to the early 2020s). Explained via the paper, the time point label denotes: blood 2 weeks post-SBRT. In the paper's terms, the treatment or condition label means: 15 Gy SBRT to primary tumor, nephrectomy 4 weeks later. The method behind the library was the immunoSEQ multiplex PCR assay. Imported from immuneACCESS, the table was reduced by TCRdb to in-frame sequences with V and J called. These copies leave out some clones; in studies compared against another copy, an unresolved V gene accounts for under half, and the cause of the remainder is not known. Present in this sample are some 130,000 clones, roughly four fifths of which were seen just once. Approximately 2% of the sample is in the top ten clones. The input for sequencing was blood, taken from a patient whose treatment included radiotherapy and nephrectomy. These receptors were obtained from a woman in her sixties or seventies with renal cell carcinoma.

The chain uses TRBV9 and TRBJ2-3, with 11 bases fitting TRBD2. The ends lost 0 bases at V and 4 bases at J; junction bases unmatched: 19. This CDR3 has 21 amino acids. Germline V lookup: CDR1 SGDLS, CDR2 YYNGEE. CDR3 region: CASSVGPTSGGPFNPPDTQYF. The CDR3 DNA follows: TGTGCCAGCAGCGTAGGACCAACTAGCGGGGGCCCGTTCAACCCTCCAGATACGCAGTATTTT.

J is TRBJ1-1 and V is TRBV6-5; the D gene is possibly TRBD1 (6 bases). Germline V CDR1 and CDR2: MNHEY, SVGAGI. This CDR3 spans 13 amino acids. V was trimmed by 6 bases and J by 1 base, leaving 9 bases between them. The DNA for the CDR3 is TGTGCCAGCAGCCTACAGGGGAACACTGAAGCTTTCTTT. Amino acid sequence: CASSLQGNTEAFF.

The genes are TRBV7-9 and TRBJ2-1; a possible D gene is TRBD2 (6 bases). The V and J ends lost 8 bases and 4 bases respectively, with 9 bases between them. This CDR3 has 12 residues. Per the germline V gene, CDR1 is SEHNR and CDR2 is FQNEAQ (reference sequence). This chain's CDR3 is CASSAGYNEQFF. The CDR3 nucleotides read TGTGCCAGCTCTGCGGGATACAATGAGCAGTTCTTC.

The chain joins TRBV25-1 to TRBJ1-2, with TRBD1 as a possible D gene (5 bases). Trimming took 5 bases from V and 7 from J, leaving 11 bases between them. The germline V gene encodes CDR1 MGHDK and CDR2 SYGVNS. The CDR3 is 12 residues long. The CDR3 DNA reads as TGTGCCAGCAGTTACCCTAGGGGTGGCTACACCTTC. It specifies CASSYPRGGYTF.

This sequence joins TRBV15 and TRBJ1-2; D remains ambiguous. The CDR3 runs 12 residues. V lost 5 bases and J 1 base, leaving 5 bases between the germline ends. Germline lookup yields CDR1 LNHNV and CDR2 YYDKDF (reference sequence). The CDR3 sequence is CATSSVNYGYTF. In nucleotides, the CDR3 is TGTGCCACCAGCTCAGTTAACTATGGCTACACCTTC. The whole variable domain, filled in from reference TRBV15 and TRBJ1-2, reads DAMVIQNPRYQVTQFGKPVTLSCSQTLNHNVMYWYQQKSSQAPKLLFHYYDKDFNNEADTPDNFQSRRPNTSFCFLDIRSPGLGDTAMYLCATSSVNYGYTFGSGTRLTVV.

This clone has just one count. The V gene is TRBV15, the J gene TRBJ1-1, with a possible D match to TRBD1 (6 bases). The V and J ends lost 4 bases and 0 bases respectively, with 9 bases between them. The CDR3 contains 14 residues. Germline loops: CDR1 LNHNV, CDR2 YYDKDF (reference sequence). As DNA, the CDR3 is TGTGCCACCAGCATTGGACAGATGAACACTGAAGCTTTCTTT. Protein sequence: CATSIGQMNTEAFF.

The chain uses TRBV14 and TRBJ2-1; 11 positions agree with TRBD2. Germline V gives CDR1 SGHDN, CDR2 FVKESK. CDR3 length: 14 amino acids. The ends lost 4 bases at V and 7 bases at J; junction bases unmatched: 3. The CDR3 bases are TGTGCCAGCAGCCTTAGCGGGAGGGTAAATGAGCAGTTCTTC. As protein: CASSLSGRVNEQFF. Supplemented by reference TRBV14 and TRBJ2-1, the full variable domain reads EAGVTQFPSHSVIEKGQTVTLRCDPISGHDNLYWYRRVMGKEIKFLLHFVKESKQDESGMPNNRFLAERTGGTYSTLKVQPAELEDSGVYFCASSLSGRVNEQFFGPGTRLTVL.

This clone was detected only a few times. V and J are TRBV10-3 and TRBJ1-5; 9 nucleotides align to TRBD1. This CDR3 has 14 amino acids. V dropped 4 bases and J dropped 4; count of bases not matched to a gene: 2. Germline loops: CDR1 ENHRY, CDR2 SYGVKD. In DNA form, the CDR3 reads TGTGCCATCAGTGTGGACAGGGGAAATCAGCCCCAGCATTTT. Translating gives CAISVDRGNQPQHF.

This chain joins TRBV28 and TRBJ1-1; no definite D call. The germline V gene encodes CDR1 MDHEN and CDR2 SYDVKM. The ends were cut back, 6 bases at V and 10 bases at J, with 15 bases in the middle. The CDR3 extends over 12 amino acids. CDR3 region: CASRDDTFRAFF. The CDR3 DNA reads as TGTGCCAGCAGGGATGACACCTTCCGAGCTTTCTTT. The full variable domain, rest sourced from reference TRBV28 and TRBJ1-1, is DVKVTQSSRYLVKRTGEKVFLECVQDMDHENMFWYRQDPGLGLRLIYFSYDVKMKEKGDIPEGYSVSREKKERFSLILESASTNQTSMYLCASRDDTFRAFFGQGTRLTVV.

This chain connects TRBV2 to TRBJ1-4; 10 bases match TRBD1. Germline-derived CDR1 and CDR2 are SNHLY and FYNNEI. The CDR3 totals 15 residues. The V gene end was trimmed by 5 bases and the J gene end by 5 bases; junction bases not matched to a gene: 5. The CDR3 DNA sequence: TGTGCCAGCAGTATTGACAGGGGGCGAAATGAAAAACTGTTTTTT. This sequence encodes CASSIDRGRNEKLFF.

This clone was observed a few times. This sequence joins TRBV7-6 and TRBJ1-3; D uncertain. Germline values: CDR1 SGHVS, CDR2 FNYEAQ. CDR3 length: 14 residues. Trimming removed 0 bases from V and 1 base from J, with 4 bases in between. CDR3 DNA sequence: TGTGCCAGCAGCTTAGCGGGGTCTGGAAACACCATATATTTT. This encodes CASSLAGSGNTIYF.

This clone has just one count. The chain joins TRBV4-2 to TRBJ1-5; 7 bases map to TRBD1. The ends lost 0 bases at V and 6 bases at J; junction bases unmatched: 8. The CDR3 totals 16 residues. From germline, CDR1 is LGHNA and CDR2 YNFKEQ. This chain's CDR3 is CASSQERQGGFQPQHF. CDR3 in DNA: TGTGCCAGCAGCCAAGAAAGACAGGGTGGTTTTCAGCCCCAGCATTTT.

The V gene is TRBV19, the J gene TRBJ2-7; D possibly corresponds to TRBD1 (5 bases). V shed 3 bases and J shed 5 bases, with 17 bases lying between them. The V gene's germline CDR1 is LNHDA and CDR2 SQIVND (reference sequence). CDR3 size: 15 residues. The CDR3 reads CASSMSTGLENEQYF. DNA of the CDR3: TGTGCCAGTAGTATGTCAACAGGTCTGGAAAACGAGCAGTACTTC.

V usage is TRBV2 and J usage is TRBJ2-5; a weak D match, TRBD1 (6 bases). V shed 5 bases and J shed 5 bases, with 12 bases lying between them. The CDR3 is made up of 13 amino acids. Germline V gene sequence: CDR1 SNHLY, CDR2 FYNNEI. CDR3 coding DNA: TGTGCCAGCAGTTTACAGGGTTGGGAGACCCAGTACTTC. It is translated as CASSLQGWETQYF.

This chain joins TRBV6-4 and TRBJ2-1; 9 bases are shared with TRBD2. This CDR3 has 13 amino acids. Germline V gives CDR1 MRHNA, CDR2 SNTAGT. With V trimmed by 6 bases and J by 7 bases, 4 bases remained unmatched. CDR3 bases: TGTGCCAGCAGCTATAGCGGGAGAAATGAGCAGTTCTTC. It translates to CASSYSGRNEQFF.

The chain carries TRBV7-9 and TRBJ2-2, with 11 positions matching TRBD1. This CDR3 has 16 amino acids. Germline V CDR1 and CDR2: SEHNR, FQNEAQ (reference sequence). V dropped 5 bases and J dropped 6; count of bases not matched to a gene: 8. CDR3 amino acids: CASSPYSGQGAGELFF. CDR3 DNA: TGTGCCAGCAGCCCATACTCGGGACAGGGGGCCGGGGAGCTGTTTTTT.

This clone was seen only once. The gene calls are TRBV28 and TRBJ1-2, with 10 bases identical to TRBD1. The CDR3 consists of 15 residues. Germline loops: CDR1 MDHEN, CDR2 SYDVKM. V dropped 2 bases and J dropped 2; count of bases not matched to a gene: 2. This chain's CDR3 is CASSLPGQGNYGYTF. The DNA of the CDR3 is TGTGCCAGCAGTTTACCGGGACAGGGGAACTATGGCTACACCTTC.

This clone has only one observation. The chain couples TRBV28 to TRBJ1-2; D is ambiguous. Trimming took 1 base from V and 8 from J, leaving 8 bases between them. Per germline, CDR1 MDHEN and CDR2 SYDVKM. This CDR3 spans 12 amino acids. As DNA, the CDR3 is TGTGCCAGCAGTTTATTAAATTCCGGCTACACCTTC. Amino acids: CASSLLNSGYTF.

Remarks on this clone: The junction shows a germline mismatch at one end, possibly a read error. This rearrangement joins TRBV28 to TRBJ1-1; D is unresolved. The CDR3 contains 12 residues. Germline CDR1 reads MDHEN; CDR2 reads SYDVKM. CDR3: CASSLGNIEAFF. The CDR3 bases are TGTGCCAGCAGTTTAGGGAACATTGAAGCTTTCTTT.

The V call is TRBV13, the J call TRBJ2-3; 14 bases line up with TRBD2. Germline lookup yields CDR1 PRHDT and CDR2 FYEKMQ (reference sequence). The CDR3 has 16 residues. The V gene end was trimmed by 7 bases and the J gene end by 6 bases; junction bases not matched to a gene: 9. This chain's CDR3 is CASNQQTSGGADTQYF. The CDR3 coding sequence is TGTGCCAGCAACCAGCAGACTAGCGGGGGGGCGGATACGCAGTATTTT.

This chain connects TRBV6-5 to TRBJ2-2, with 7 bases matching TRBD2. CDR1 MNHEY and CDR2 SVGAGI come from the germline V gene. V dropped 2 bases and J dropped 7; count of bases not matched to a gene: 4. There are 14 residues in the CDR3. The CDR3 protein is CASSYGTKSGELFF. DNA of the CDR3: TGTGCCAGCAGTTACGGGACTAAGAGCGGGGAGCTGTTTTTT.

About this clone itself: Compared with germline, one end of the junction differs, possibly owing to a read error. The V gene is TRBV7-7, the J gene TRBJ1-2, with 7 bases matching TRBD1. Germline CDR1 is SSHAT and CDR2 is FNYEAQ (reference sequence). The CDR3 is made up of 14 amino acids. DNA for the CDR3: TGTGCTAGCAGTGGGACAGACACTAACTATGGCTACACCTTC. It translates to CASSGTDTNYGYTF.

This rearrangement joins TRBV11-2 to TRBJ1-2, with D possibly TRBD1 on 6 matching bases. Germline V gene lookup returns CDR1 SGHAT and CDR2 FQNNGV. V was clipped by 0 bases and J by 5 bases, with 16 bases between them. The CDR3 is made up of 16 amino acids. The CDR3 is CASSLDIMSGAYGYTF. CDR3 sequence (DNA): TGTGCCAGCAGCTTAGATATAATGTCAGGGGCGTATGGCTACACCTTC.

The rearrangement joins TRBV29-1 to TRBJ1-2; perhaps TRBD1 as D (6 bases). CDR1 is SQVTM, CDR2 ANQGSEA, per germline. V shed 5 bases and J shed 4 bases, with 11 bases lying between them. The length of the CDR3 is 12 residues. CDR3 in DNA: TGCAGCGTTTCACAGGGAGTCTATGGCTACACCTTC. Its protein product is CSVSQGVYGYTF.

The chain employs TRBV27 and TRBJ2-7; the D gene is possibly TRBD2 (5 bases). This CDR3 comprises 15 residues. With 6 bases removed from V and 5 bases from J, the gap between germline ends came to 20 bases. Germline CDR1 and CDR2: MNHEY and SMNVEV (reference sequence). In DNA, the CDR3 is TGTGCCAGCAGCCTACGTCGATACGGGATGCACGAGCAGTACTTC. It specifies CASSLRRYGMHEQYF.

This clone was seen just once. The chain joins TRBV7-3 to TRBJ2-3; D unresolved. The CDR3 totals 14 residues. Trimming shortened V by 2 bases and J by 0 bases, and 6 bases separated the two germline ends. Germline V gene sequence: CDR1 SGHTA, CDR2 FQGTGA. Here the CDR3 reads CASSLSASTDTQYF. CDR3 sequence (DNA): TGTGCCAGCAGCTTATCAGCTAGCACAGATACGCAGTATTTT.

The V and J genes are TRBV2 and TRBJ2-2, with a tentative D call TRBD2 (5 bases). Germline V lookup: CDR1 SNHLY, CDR2 FYNNEI. Trimming pared 7 bases from V and 9 bases from J, leaving 12 bases between. CDR3 length: 12 residues. Here the CDR3 reads CASTSGGRELFF. As DNA, the CDR3 is TGTGCCAGCACCAGCGGTGGACGGGAGCTGTTTTTT. The full variable domain, its missing parts supplied by reference TRBV2 and TRBJ2-2, is EPEVTQTPSHQVTQMGQEVILRCVPISNHLYFYWYRQILGQKVEFLVSFYNNEISEKSEIFDDQFSVERPDGSNFTLKIRSTKLEDSAMYFCASTSGGRELFFGEGSRLTVL.